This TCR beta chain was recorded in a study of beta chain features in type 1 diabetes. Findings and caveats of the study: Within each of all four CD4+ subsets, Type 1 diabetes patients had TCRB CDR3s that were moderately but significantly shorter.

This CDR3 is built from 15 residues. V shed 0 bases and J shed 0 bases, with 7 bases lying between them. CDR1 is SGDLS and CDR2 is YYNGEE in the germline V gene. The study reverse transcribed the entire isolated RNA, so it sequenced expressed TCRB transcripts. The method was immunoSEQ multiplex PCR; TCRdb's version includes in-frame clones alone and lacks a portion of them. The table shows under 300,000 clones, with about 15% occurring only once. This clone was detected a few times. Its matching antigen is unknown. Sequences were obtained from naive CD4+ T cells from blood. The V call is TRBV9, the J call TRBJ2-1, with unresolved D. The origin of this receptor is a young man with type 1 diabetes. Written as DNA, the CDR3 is TGTGCCAGCAGCGTAGTTGGCCGCTCCTACAATGAGCAGTTCTTC. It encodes CASSVVGRSYNEQFF.